The clone carrying this TCR beta chain was counted between two and nine times. The antigen is undetermined. MiXCR, applied by TCRdb to the 5' RACE reads, yields one record per CDR3 protein. The data contain 95,000 to 100,000 distinct CDR3 sequences, about 5.8% of them singletons. This entry is derived from a study of T cells after yellow fever vaccination. Study results and limitations: FACS-sorted repertoires might harbor abundant contaminating clonotypes from the bulk population.

Source: CD8+ T cells sorted from PBMCs, taken 10 days after the yellow fever booster vaccination. The sequence came from a man between 18 and 35 years old who received the YFV17D yellow fever vaccine.

The CDR3 sequence is CASSHLRGGRQTQYF. CDR3 coding DNA: TGCGCCAGCAGCCACCTGCGGGGGGGCCGGCAGACCCAGTACTTC. This chain joins TRBV4-1 and TRBJ2-5, with TRBD2 identical over 9 bases. Looked up from germline, CDR1 is MGHRA and CDR2 is YSYEKL. V trimming: 3 bases; J trimming: 6 bases; junction bases outside the gene matches: 8. There are 15 residues in the CDR3.